These 32 T cell receptor beta chains came from one sample sequenced in a study of blood T cell repertoires in COVID-19. The repertoire was sequenced with immunoSEQ multiplex PCR; TCRdb's copy has only in-frame clones and lacks some. The profile shows 150,000 to 250,000 clones, 75% to 85% of them singletons. The sample taken for sequencing was peripheral blood. These TCRs come from a woman in her thirties or forties with COVID-19, enrolled during active disease.

The chain combines TRBV7-7 with TRBJ2-5; 10 bases agree with TRBD2. This CDR3 has 17 amino acids. Germline loops: CDR1 SSHAT, CDR2 FNYEAQ (reference sequence). Trimming took 1 base from V and 2 from J; bases not matched to a gene: 7. CDR3 nucleotides: TGTGCCAGCAGCTTAGGAGCGGGGGGGCCGAGGCAAGAGACCCAGTACTTC. Its protein is CASSLGAGGPRQETQYF.

V and J are TRBV30 and TRBJ1-6, with TRBD1 as a possible D gene (5 bases). The length of the CDR3 is 15 residues. V was trimmed by 4 bases and J by 2 bases, leaving 12 bases between them. Germline V gene lookup returns CDR1 GTSNPN and CDR2 SVGIG (reference sequence). The CDR3 sequence is CAWIPGGTYNSPLHF. The CDR3 region has the DNA TGTGCCTGGATCCCCGGGGGAACCTATAATTCACCCCTCCACTTT.

The chain uses TRBV24-1 and TRBJ1-5; 11 bases are a match to TRBD1. V lost 5 bases and J lost 10; bases outside the gene matches: 6. The V gene's germline CDR1 is KGHDR and CDR2 SFDVKD. CDR3 length: 14 residues. CDR3 protein: CATSAGDRGYPQHF. CDR3 DNA: TGTGCCACCAGTGCTGGGGACAGGGGGTACCCCCAGCATTTT.

V and J are TRBV5-1 and TRBJ2-5; 8 positions match TRBD2. The germline gives CDR1 SGHRS, CDR2 YFSETQ. This CDR3 comprises 12 residues. V dropped 8 bases and J dropped 2; count of bases not matched to a gene: 2. The CDR3 bases are TGCGCCAGTGGGACTAGTCAAGAGACCCAGTACTTC. It encodes CASGTSQETQYF.

The chain carries TRBV7-2 and TRBJ1-1, with D unresolved. Germline-derived CDR1 and CDR2 are SGHTA and FQGNSA. The CDR3 loop spans 13 amino acids. Between the trimmed V and J ends, which lost 3 bases and 5 bases, there was a span of 10 bases. CDR3 amino acids: CASSFGLQTEAFF. The CDR3 DNA reads TGTGCCAGCAGCTTTGGTTTACAGACTGAAGCTTTCTTT.

The rearrangement joins TRBV9 to TRBJ2-7; perhaps TRBD2 as D (5 bases). CDR1 SGDLS and CDR2 YYNGEE come from the germline V gene. V dropped 4 bases and J dropped 1 base, with 15 bases sitting between them. This CDR3 is built from 15 residues. The CDR3 nucleotides are TGTGCCAGCAGCCGCAGCCGGGAAGCGTCCTACGAGCAGTACTTC. Encoded protein: CASSRSREASYEQYF.

This rearrangement joins TRBV5-5 to TRBJ1-2, with no clear D. V was trimmed by 2 bases and J by 6 bases, leaving 11 bases between them. The CDR3 length is 13 residues. From germline, CDR1 is SGHKS and CDR2 YYEKEE (reference sequence). The CDR3 is CASSFWASNGYTF. In nucleotides, the CDR3 is TGTGCCAGCAGCTTCTGGGCATCGAATGGCTACACCTTC.

This chain uses TRBV5-4 with TRBJ2-7; tentative D call: TRBD2 (6 bases). The germline V and J ends were trimmed by 0 bases and 6 bases, with 13 bases remaining between them. The germline V gene has CDR1 SGHNT and CDR2 YYREEE (reference sequence). The CDR3 is 14 amino acids. CDR3 sequence: CASSLEGLPAEQYF. The CDR3 DNA is TGTGCCAGCAGCTTGGAGGGACTCCCCGCCGAGCAGTACTTC.

The chain combines TRBV25-1 with TRBJ1-6; 8 nucleotides agree with TRBD1. Germline loops: CDR1 MGHDK, CDR2 SYGVNS. The CDR3 sequence is 15 residues long. V dropped 1 base and J dropped 9; count of bases not matched to a gene: 5. In nucleotides, the CDR3 is TGTGCCAGCAGTGAATCCGGACAGGGTCGTTCACCCCTCCACTTT. It translates to CASSESGQGRSPLHF.

This rearrangement joins TRBV7-2 to TRBJ2-1, with 9 bases fitting TRBD2. Per germline, CDR1 SGHTA and CDR2 FQGNSA. The ends lost 5 bases at V and 6 bases at J; junction bases unmatched: 8. This CDR3 has 15 amino acids. CDR3 in amino acids: CASSPRLAARNEQFF. The CDR3 DNA sequence: TGTGCCAGCAGCCCCCGACTAGCGGCCCGCAATGAGCAGTTCTTC.

The genes are TRBV4-1 and TRBJ1-2; D is possibly TRBD1 (5 bases). The ends were cut back, 1 base at V and 2 bases at J, with 14 bases in the middle. The CDR3 contains 16 residues. In germline, CDR1 is MGHRA, CDR2 YSYEKL. In DNA, the CDR3 is TGCGCCAGCAGCCAAGTCGGGGGTTATAAGAACTATGGCTACACCTTC. The encoded protein is CASSQVGGYKNYGYTF.

This chain joins TRBV9 and TRBJ2-1, with 10 bases that match TRBD1. Germline V gives CDR1 SGDLS, CDR2 YYNGEE. The junction had 9 bases not matched to a gene; V was cut back by 0 bases and J by 0 bases. This CDR3 comprises 19 residues. CDR3 DNA: TGTGCCAGCAGCGTAGGACAGGGGGCGGTGATGGGCTCCTACAATGAGCAGTTCTTC. It translates to CASSVGQGAVMGSYNEQFF.

This chain connects TRBV6-5 to TRBJ2-7, with 9 bases lining up with TRBD2. V lost 7 bases, J lost 7 bases, and 11 bases stayed unmatched. Germline CDR1 is MNHEY and CDR2 is SVGAGI. The CDR3 sequence is 14 residues long. Written as DNA, the CDR3 is TGTGCCAGCAAACTTGAGCGGGGGGTGTGGGAGCAGTACTTC. Amino acids: CASKLERGVWEQYF.

This clone was observed at least ten times. This chain uses TRBV4-1 with TRBJ1-1; D perhaps matches TRBD1 (5 bases). The CDR3 is 14 residues long. V shed 2 bases and J shed 4 bases, with 11 bases lying between them. Germline CDR1 MGHRA, CDR2 YSYEKL. The CDR3 spells CASSQSTVLTEAFF. CDR3 sequence (DNA): TGCGCCAGCAGCCAATCGACAGTCCTCACTGAAGCTTTCTTT.

The rearrangement links TRBV6-2 or TRBV6-3 to TRBJ2-7; TRBD1 aligns across 8 bases. The CDR3 sequence is 14 residues long. V was pared by 4 bases and J by 5 bases, with 7 bases of the junction left unmatched. CDR1 and CDR2 (germline): MNHEY, SVGEGT. CDR3 residues: CASSLGQDLDEQYF. The CDR3 region has the DNA TGTGCCAGCAGTTTGGGACAGGACTTAGACGAGCAGTACTTC.

J is TRBJ2-3 and V is TRBV9; 9 bases are a match to TRBD2. Germline V gene lookup returns CDR1 SGDLS and CDR2 YYNGEE. The CDR3 length is 21 residues. Unmatched junction bases numbered 18, after V lost 1 base and J lost 0 bases. CDR3 DNA sequence: TGTGCCAGCAGCGTAAGTGGGCTAGCGGGAAGATGGGTCTCTAGCACAGATACGCAGTATTTT. It codes for CASSVSGLAGRWVSSTDTQYF.

The V gene is TRBV7-8, the J gene TRBJ1-4; TRBD1 might be the D (5 bases). V shed 3 bases and J shed 8 bases, with 13 bases lying between them. Germline V CDR1 and CDR2: SGHVS, FQNEAQ. The CDR3 totals 14 residues. The CDR3 bases are TGTGCCAGCAGCTTCCCGGGGGGAAGAGAAAAACTGTTTTTT. Protein: CASSFPGGREKLFF.

The chain recombines TRBV6-5 with TRBJ1-2; 10 bases are a match to TRBD1. The CDR3 spans 14 residues. The V segment lost 2 bases and the J segment 7 bases; nucleotides outside the gene matches: 4. From germline, CDR1 is MNHEY and CDR2 SVGAGI. In DNA, the CDR3 is TGTGCCAGCAGTTACCAGGACAGGGGGGGTGGCTACACCTTC. It codes for CASSYQDRGGGYTF.

This rearrangement joins TRBV7-9 to TRBJ2-7; D might be TRBD2 (6 bases). The V end was cut by 5 bases, the J end by 7 bases, with 12 bases between. There are 12 residues in the CDR3. Germline CDR1 SEHNR, CDR2 FQNEAQ (reference sequence). In DNA form, the CDR3 reads TGTGCCAGCAGCCTACTAGCAAGGGAGCAGTACTTC. It yields the protein CASSLLAREQYF. Combining the CDR3 with reference TRBV7-9 and TRBJ2-7 gives the whole variable domain DTGVSQNPRHKITKRGQNVTFRCDPISEHNRLYWYRQTLGQGPEFLTYFQNEAQLEKSRLLSDRFSAERPKGSFSTLEIQRTEQGDSAMYLCASSLLAREQYFGPGTRLTVT.

This clone was seen just once. V is TRBV6-5 and J is TRBJ1-1; 7 positions match TRBD1. This CDR3 contains 12 residues. The germline V gene has CDR1 MNHEY and CDR2 SVGAGI. Unmatched junction bases numbered 9, after V lost 6 bases and J lost 11 bases. CDR3 DNA: TGTGCCAGCAGGGTAGGGGGCGCCGAGGCTTTCTTT. Translation: CASRVGGAEAFF.

This sequence joins TRBV6-5 and TRBJ2-3; D not certain. This CDR3 region has 15 residues. CDR1 and CDR2 (germline): MNHEY, SVGAGI. Trimming removed 5 bases at V and 1 base at J, with 13 bases between. The CDR3 region has the DNA TGTGCCAGCAGTCGACCAGGCATTGGCACAGATACGCAGTATTTT. Amino acid sequence: CASSRPGIGTDTQYF.

A word on this clone: At one end the junction does not follow the germline gene, possibly because of a read error. The chain joins TRBV6-2 or TRBV6-3 to TRBJ1-2; no reliable D call. Germline V CDR1 and CDR2: MNHEY, SVGEGT. CDR3 size: 13 residues. The CDR3 sequence: CASSYEANYSYTF. CDR3 nucleotide sequence: TGTGCCAGCAGTTACGAAGCTAACTATAGCTACACCTTC.

This chain connects TRBV6-2 or TRBV6-3 to TRBJ2-7; a weak D match, TRBD2 (5 bases). This CDR3 spans 13 amino acids. The V gene's germline CDR1 is MNHEY and CDR2 SVGEGT. The ends were cut back, 2 bases at V and 6 bases at J, with 11 bases in the middle. DNA for the CDR3: TGTGCCAGCAGTTACCGGAAAGGGAGCGAGCAGTACTTC. Protein: CASSYRKGSEQYF.

The chain couples TRBV18 to TRBJ2-3; weak D call: TRBD2 (6 bases). CDR1 is KGHSH and CDR2 is LQKENI in the germline V gene. The CDR3 has 17 amino acids. V was pared by 2 bases and J by 3 bases, with 18 bases between. The DNA for the CDR3 is TGTGCCAGCTCACCAGGGCATAGCGGAGGTGTGACAGATACGCAGTATTTT. This sequence encodes CASSPGHSGGVTDTQYF.

A single count supports this clone. The rearrangement joins TRBV18 to TRBJ1-4, with a tentative D call TRBD1 (5 bases). V dropped 3 bases and J dropped 4 bases, with 12 bases sitting between them. This CDR3 has 15 residues. Germline CDR1 and CDR2: KGHSH and LQKENI. CDR3 nucleotide sequence: TGTGCCAGCTCACCGCGGGACGGAGGTAATGAAAAACTGTTTTTT. Residues: CASSPRDGGNEKLFF.

This chain uses TRBV11-2 with TRBJ2-3, with 9 bases lining up with TRBD1. Germline V gives CDR1 SGHAT, CDR2 FQNNGV. V lost 5 bases and J lost 3; bases outside the gene matches: 6. The CDR3 consists of 15 residues. The CDR3 is CASSLQGAKTDTQYF. The CDR3 nucleotides read TGTGCCAGCAGCCTACAGGGGGCGAAAACAGATACGCAGTATTTT.

The chain combines TRBV13 with TRBJ2-5; D possibly corresponds to TRBD1 (5 bases). Germline CDR1 PRHDT, CDR2 FYEKMQ (reference sequence). V lost 5 bases to trimming and J lost 2 bases, with 9 bases between them. The CDR3 is 13 residues long. CDR3 in DNA: TGTGCCAGCAGCCCAGGGTTTCAAGAGACCCAGTACTTC. Its protein product is CASSPGFQETQYF.

The chain recombines TRBV19 with TRBJ1-4; possibly TRBD1 for D (5 bases). The germline CDR1 and CDR2 sequences are LNHDA and SQIVND (reference sequence). CDR3 length: 16 residues. V shed 5 bases and J shed 17 bases, with 30 bases lying between them. In DNA form, the CDR3 reads TGTGCCAGTAGTCCGCGGGACCAGGGACTGAATCAAAAAAGATTTTTT. Its translation is CASSPRDQGLNQKRFF. The full variable domain, rest sourced from reference TRBV19 and TRBJ1-4, is DGGITQSPKYLFRKEGQNVTLSCEQNLNHDAMYWYRQDPGQGLRLIYYSQIVNDFQKGDIAEGYSVSREKKESFPLTVTSAQKNPTAFYLCASSPRDQGLNQKRFFGSGTQLSVL.

This chain uses TRBV5-4 with TRBJ2-2; 8 nucleotides match TRBD2. The CDR3 covers 13 residues. V was pared by 5 bases and J by 4 bases, with 1 base of the junction left unmatched. The germline V gene has CDR1 SGHNT and CDR2 YYREEE (reference sequence). CDR3 residues: CASSGTSTGELFF. The CDR3 bases are TGTGCCAGCAGTGGGACTAGCACCGGGGAGCTGTTTTTT.

The rearrangement joins TRBV7-9 to TRBJ1-1, with 12 positions matching TRBD1. The CDR3 length is 14 residues. CDR1 is SEHNR and CDR2 is FQNEAQ in the germline V gene (reference sequence). The junction had 5 bases not matched to a gene; V was cut back by 5 bases and J by 7 bases. The CDR3 nucleotides read TGTGCCAGCAGCAGGGACAGGGGGCTGATTGAAGCTTTCTTT. It specifies CASSRDRGLIEAFF.

The rearrangement joins TRBV7-2 to TRBJ2-5, with 7 bases matching TRBD1. This CDR3 region has 13 residues. CDR1 is SGHTA and CDR2 is FQGNSA in the germline V gene. Unmatched junction bases numbered 1, after V lost 4 bases and J lost 2 bases. CDR3 DNA sequence: TGTGCCAGCAGCTCGGGACAGCAAGAGACCCAGTACTTC. Its protein product is CASSSGQQETQYF.

This chain connects TRBV2 to TRBJ1-1, with D possibly TRBD1 on 5 matching bases. The CDR3 consists of 13 residues. V dropped 6 bases and J dropped 1 base, with 9 bases sitting between them. CDR1 and CDR2 (germline): SNHLY, FYNNEI. CDR3 nucleotides: TGTGCCAGCAGAGGGGAAAGGAACACTGAAGCTTTCTTT. Amino acids: CASRGERNTEAFF. Variable domain in full (rest from reference TRBV2 and TRBJ1-1): EPEVTQTPSHQVTQMGQEVILRCVPISNHLYFYWYRQILGQKVEFLVSFYNNEISEKSEIFDDQFSVERPDGSNFTLKIRSTKLEDSAMYFCASRGERNTEAFFGQGTRLTVV.